This T cell receptor beta chain was captured by sequencing in a study of T-cell memory formation after mild COVID-19. Notes on the study in general: In second-wave clones peaking day 37, SARS-CoV-2 specificity remained unconfirmed. Pre-infection memory carried some responding clones, suggesting that cross-reactive memory joined. Clones that contracted from day 15 to 85 had balanced CD4/CD8; later expanders were CD4+ biased.

Ten or more counts support this clonotype. The antigen is not known. UMIs and sample barcodes were carried by the TCR alpha and TCR beta cDNA libraries that 5'RACE produced using constant-segment primers. TCRdb re-analysed the 5' RACE reads in MiXCR, keeping a single row per CDR3 protein. The sample has around 35,000 distinct CDR3 sequences, 7% to 8% seen once. With V trimmed by 2 bases and J by 6 bases, 9 bases remained unmatched. Germline V gene data show CDR1 as SGHRS and CDR2 as YFSETQ. The CDR3 loop spans 16 amino acids. The receptor comes from a man aged 18 to 30 who had mild COVID-19 (a few samples of this study predate the infection). Cell type and time point are not known. V usage is TRBV5-1 and J usage is TRBJ2-3; 10 nucleotides line up with TRBD1. The sample taken for sequencing was PBMCs or a T cell subset sorted from them (not recorded which). CDR3 sequence: CASSFDPGTGADTQYF. As DNA, the CDR3 is TGCGCCAGCAGCTTCGATCCCGGGACAGGGGCGGATACGCAGTATTTT.